This is a list of T cell receptor beta chains from one sample in a study of vaccination effects on CD4 cells after COVID-19. Sequencing used immunoSEQ multiplex PCR; TCRdb keeps in-frame clones, though not all of them. This sample has fewer than 50,000 clones; approximately 82% occur once, and the top ten carry 1.5% to 2.5%. For these TCRs, the target antigens are not known. This sample comprised CD4+ T cells from PBMCs cultured with HCoV-NL63 spike peptides, obtained after COVID-19 vaccination. These receptor sequences come from a human donor who received a COVID-19 vaccine. Some clones in this sample may be carry-over from other donors' samples. CDR3s include the opening cysteine and the closing phenylalanine or tryptophan.

v_call cdr3_aa
TRBV6-5 CASSPFRGTQYF
TRBV2 CASSRQADTEAFF
TRBV5-1 CASSPGQNYGYTF
TRBV2 CASTGSTSVTLGSQYF
TRBV19 CASIQGHGFGTQYF
TRBV6-6 CASSTGLASSYNEQFF
TRBV3-1/TRBV3-2 CASSHAQGKLAKNIQYF
TRBV4-1 CASSRTGGLETQYF
TRBV4-1 CASSQAVEGLPAKKETQYF
TRBV24-1 CATSDPIRDREGTQYF
TRBV18 CASSPLDTEAFF
TRBV6-1 CASSEPGDIGNTEAFF
TRBV5-4 CASSLASSGGIEQFF
TRBV3-1/TRBV3-2 CASRPTSFWDGELFF
TRBV30 CAWSRDSNQPQHF
TRBV6-2/TRBV6-3 CASSSELFQETQYF
TRBV12-5 CASGGSGGQNNEQFF
TRBV9 CASSPQVGAQETQYF
TRBV5-1 CASTSDRGKEETQYF
TRBV5-1 CASSLEGLTDTQYF
TRBV6-6 CASRLRGQETQYF
TRBV7-3 CASSLTPVGTSSLTGELFF
TRBV6-5 CASSYGRGITDTQYF